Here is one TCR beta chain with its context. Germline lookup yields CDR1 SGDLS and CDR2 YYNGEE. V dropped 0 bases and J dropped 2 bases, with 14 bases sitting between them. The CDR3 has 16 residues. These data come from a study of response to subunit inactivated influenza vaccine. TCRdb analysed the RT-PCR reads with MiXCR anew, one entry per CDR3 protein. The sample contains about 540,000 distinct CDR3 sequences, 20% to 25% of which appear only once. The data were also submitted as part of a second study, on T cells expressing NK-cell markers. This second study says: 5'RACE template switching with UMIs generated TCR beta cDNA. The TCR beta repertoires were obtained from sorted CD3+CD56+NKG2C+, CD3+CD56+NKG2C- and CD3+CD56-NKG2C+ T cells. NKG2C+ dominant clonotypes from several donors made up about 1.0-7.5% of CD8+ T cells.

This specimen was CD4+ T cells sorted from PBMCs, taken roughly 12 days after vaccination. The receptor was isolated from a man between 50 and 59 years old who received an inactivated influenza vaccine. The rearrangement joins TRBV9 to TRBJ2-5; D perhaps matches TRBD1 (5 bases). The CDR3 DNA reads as TGTGCCAGCAGCGTAGGTCAGATGGGGCCGCAAGAGACCCAGTACTTC. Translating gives CASSVGQMGPQETQYF. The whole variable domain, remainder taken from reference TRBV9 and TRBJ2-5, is DSGVTQTPKHLITATGQRVTLRCSPRSGDLSVYWYQQSLDQGLQFLIQYYNGEERAKGNILERFSAQQFPDLHSELNLSSLELGDSALYFCASSVGQMGPQETQYFGPGTRLLVL.